What follows describes a single TCR beta chain. Breast cancer patients provided tissue from their axillary draining lymph nodes. This CDR3 has 16 amino acids. Germline loops: CDR1 SGHNT, CDR2 YENEEA. The germline V and J ends were trimmed by 4 bases and 2 bases, with 15 bases remaining between them. This sample was taken from a study of breast tumors, draining lymph nodes, adjacent tissues. TCRdb reprocessed the multiplex PCR reads with MiXCR, giving one entry per CDR3 protein. The sample lists about 180,000 distinct CDR3 sequences, approximately 30% occurring once. What was sequenced was axillary lymph node tissue. The sequence derives from a female donor with breast cancer. Some clones in this sample may be carry-over from other donors' samples. The chain carries TRBV11-3 and TRBJ2-1; possible D gene TRBD1, 6 bases. The CDR3 DNA is TGTGCCAGCAGCTCAGAGGGACACCCAGCCTACAATGAGCAGTTCTTC. Its protein product is CASSSEGHPAYNEQFF.